The sequence of this TCR beta chain was determined in a study of cytomegalovirus exposure and HLA in healthy donors (dated by TCRdb to about 2017). Regarding the complete study: A later analysis indicated that the 130 or so validation repertoires were generated on the platform also employed for the approximately 700 repertoires of the first cohort. The study aimed to test whether cataloging public T cell receptors could reveal signatures of past pathogen exposure. To predict cytomegalovirus infection status, the study combined high-throughput TCR immunosequencing, statistical association of individual TCRs with disease status, and machine learning. Besides the first cohort of some 670 subjects, a separate validation cohort made up of 120 or so different subjects was used.

Library creation used the immunoSEQ multiplex PCR assay. As for the original processing: A statistical classification framework was built for diagnosing cytomegalovirus status from the catalog of TCR beta chain sequences. The source is immuneACCESS, and TCRdb retained only in-frame sequences with V and J called. Part of the clones is not carried over; for the studies checked, unresolved V genes explain less than half of this, and the remainder is unexplained. The D gene and trimming were derived from the DNA, and the V and J assignments and clone size from that table. The sample records 120,000 or so clones, about 85% of which are singletons. Approximately 4.5% of the sample comes from the top ten. Here is what the overall study found, with its caveats: Of the cluster scores, 85% to 95% were above 0 in a later analysis, which found that TCRs clustered in the first cohort also tended to co-occur in the 90 to 150 validation repertoires. In the study, around 160 TCR beta chains were listed as associated with cytomegalovirus. All 110 or so repertoires were used to score co-occurrence in the validation cohort in a later analysis, because that analysis had no HLA typing for the cohort. Three of the identified cytomegalovirus-associated TCR beta chains were confirmed in vitro to be specific for cytomegalovirus antigens. Most TCR sequences were observed very rarely across donors, whereas some public TCRs were present in many individuals. The classifier was reported to diagnose cytomegalovirus status with high specificity and sensitivity in both the original cohort and the validation cohort. It was suggested by the authors that the approach could potentially be generalized to other disease states and immunological phenotypes.

The donors were included in the validation cohort of roughly 130 subjects, a group kept apart from the roughly 670-subject first cohort. The CDR3 runs 15 residues from the cysteine to the phenylalanine. Only the CDR3 DNA stays, 45 bases, in frame from base 1. Taken from the germline V gene, the CDR1 and CDR2 loops are SGHDT and YYEEEE. V is trimmed back by 0 bases and J by 2 bases, and the junction contains 4 bases that no gene match accounts for. Details on this clone: Its antigen is still unknown. Base qualities were left out, and no much larger clone turns up one base away.

The V and J genes are TRBV5-6 and TRBJ2-5; 7 bases in the junction line up with TRBD2. The sample comprised PBMCs. The sequence was obtained from a young man in good health and CMV-seropositive. The CDR3 region reads CASSLEVGGQETQYF. The nucleotide sequence is TGTGCCAGCAGCTTGGAAGTGGGGGGGCAAGAGACCCAGTACTTC.